This TCR beta chain was sequenced during a study of T cell clonality in common variable immunodeficiency. Regarding the study as a whole: In common variable immunodeficiency, TCR beta chains reportedly carried fewer deletions and N-nucleotide insertions. Patient heterogeneity in the CVID cohort limited correlations between repertoire features and clinical complications. Compared with healthy controls, CVID subjects showed increased TCRbeta clonality, mostly in about a third.

Blood samples were heparinized, roughly 4.5 to 8.5 ml per donor. The CDR3 is made up of 16 amino acids. V was pared by 0 bases and J by 5 bases, with 20 bases between. Germline V gene lookup returns CDR1 DFQATT and CDR2 SNEGSKA (reference sequence). This clone occurred many times. Antigen unknown. From the germline J gene comes the end of the CDR3, since the read stops 3 residues before it. This table comes from immunoSEQ multiplex PCR, and its TCRdb copy is limited to in-frame clones, with some not included. The profile covers around 47,000 clones, none occurring a single time. The chain joins TRBV20-1 to TRBJ2-7; a possible D gene is TRBD1 (6 bases). The source material was peripheral blood mononuclear cells. The sequence derives from a person aged 18-70 years in good health. The CDR3 loop reads CSARDMMGHRIHEQYF. The covered CDR3 bases are TGCAGTGCTAGAGATATGATGGGACACAGGATCCACGAG.